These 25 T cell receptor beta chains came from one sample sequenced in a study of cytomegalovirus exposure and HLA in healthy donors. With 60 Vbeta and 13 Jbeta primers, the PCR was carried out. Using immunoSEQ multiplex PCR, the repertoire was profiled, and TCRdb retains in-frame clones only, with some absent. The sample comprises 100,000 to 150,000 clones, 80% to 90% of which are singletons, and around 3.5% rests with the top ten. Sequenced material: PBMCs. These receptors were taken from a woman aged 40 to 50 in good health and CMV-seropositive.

In nucleotides, the CDR3 is TGTGCCAGCAGAAAGGAGGAGGGCACTGAAGCTTTCTTT. This encodes CASRKEEGTEAFF. The chain joins TRBV6-6 to TRBJ1-1; no clear D gene. Trimming took off 6 bases at V and 4 bases at J, with 12 bases between the two ends. CDR3 length: 13 amino acids. Germline loops: CDR1 MNHNY, CDR2 SVGAGI (reference sequence).

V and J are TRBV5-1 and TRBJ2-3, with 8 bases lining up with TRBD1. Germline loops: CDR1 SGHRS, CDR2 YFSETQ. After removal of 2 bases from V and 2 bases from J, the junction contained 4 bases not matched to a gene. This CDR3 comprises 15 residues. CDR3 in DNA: TGCGCCAGCAGCTTAGAGGACAGGGCCACAGATACGCAGTATTTT. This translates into CASSLEDRATDTQYF.

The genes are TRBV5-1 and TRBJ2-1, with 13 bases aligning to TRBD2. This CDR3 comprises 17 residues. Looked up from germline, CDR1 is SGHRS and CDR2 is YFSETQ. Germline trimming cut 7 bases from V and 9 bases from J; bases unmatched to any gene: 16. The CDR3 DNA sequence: TGCGCCAGCCTACCGGGACAAGGGACTAGCGGGAAAATTGAGCAGTTCTTC. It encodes CASLPGQGTSGKIEQFF. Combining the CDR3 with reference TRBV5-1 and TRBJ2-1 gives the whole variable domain KAGVTQTPRYLIKTRGQQVTLSCSPISGHRSVSWYQQTPGQGLQFLFEYFSETQRNKGNFPGRFSGRQFSNSRSEMNVSTLELGDSALYLCASLPGQGTSGKIEQFFGPGTRLTVL.

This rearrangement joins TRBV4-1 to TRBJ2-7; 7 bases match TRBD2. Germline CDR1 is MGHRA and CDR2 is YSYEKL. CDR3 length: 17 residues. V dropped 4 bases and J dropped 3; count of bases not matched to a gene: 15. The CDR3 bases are TGCGCCAGCAGCCTTACTTTAGGCGGGGGATCTTACTACGAGCAGTACTTC. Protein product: CASSLTLGGGSYYEQYF.

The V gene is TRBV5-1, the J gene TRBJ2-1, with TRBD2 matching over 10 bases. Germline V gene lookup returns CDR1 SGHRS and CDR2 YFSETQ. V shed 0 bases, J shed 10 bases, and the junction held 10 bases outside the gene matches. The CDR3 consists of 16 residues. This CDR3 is CASSLAESTSGLEQFF. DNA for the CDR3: TGCGCCAGCAGCTTGGCCGAGTCGACTAGCGGGTTAGAGCAGTTCTTC.

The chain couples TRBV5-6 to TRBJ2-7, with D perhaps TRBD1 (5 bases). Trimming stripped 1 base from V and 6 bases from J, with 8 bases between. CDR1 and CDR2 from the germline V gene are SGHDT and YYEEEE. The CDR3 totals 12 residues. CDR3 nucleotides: TGTGCCAGCAGCTTGTGGACAAGCGAGCAGTACTTC. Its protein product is CASSLWTSEQYF.

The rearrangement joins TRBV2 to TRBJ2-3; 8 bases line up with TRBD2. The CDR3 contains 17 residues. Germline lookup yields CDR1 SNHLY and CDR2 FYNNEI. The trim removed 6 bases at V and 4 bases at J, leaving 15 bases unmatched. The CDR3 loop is CASSERASGSGADTQYF. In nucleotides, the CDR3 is TGTGCCAGCAGCGAAAGGGCCAGCGGGAGTGGTGCAGATACGCAGTATTTT.

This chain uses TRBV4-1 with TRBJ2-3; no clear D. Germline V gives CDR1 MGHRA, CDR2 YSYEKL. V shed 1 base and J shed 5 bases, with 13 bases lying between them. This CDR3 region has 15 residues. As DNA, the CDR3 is TGCGCCAGCAGCCAAGCACCGGGTGAGGTAGATACGCAGTATTTT. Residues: CASSQAPGEVDTQYF.

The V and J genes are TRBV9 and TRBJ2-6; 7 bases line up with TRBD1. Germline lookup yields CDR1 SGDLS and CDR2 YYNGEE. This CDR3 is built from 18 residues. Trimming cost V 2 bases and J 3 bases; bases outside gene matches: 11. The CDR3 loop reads CASSVGQEWSGGANVLTF. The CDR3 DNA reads TGTGCCAGCAGCGTCGGACAGGAATGGTCGGGTGGGGCCAACGTCCTGACTTTC.

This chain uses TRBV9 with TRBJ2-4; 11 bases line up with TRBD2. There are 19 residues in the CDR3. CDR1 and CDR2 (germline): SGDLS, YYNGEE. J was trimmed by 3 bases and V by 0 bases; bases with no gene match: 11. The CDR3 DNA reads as TGTGCCAGCAGCGTAGAAGGCGAGACTAGCGGGATTGTCAAAAACATTCAGTACTTC. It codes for CASSVEGETSGIVKNIQYF.

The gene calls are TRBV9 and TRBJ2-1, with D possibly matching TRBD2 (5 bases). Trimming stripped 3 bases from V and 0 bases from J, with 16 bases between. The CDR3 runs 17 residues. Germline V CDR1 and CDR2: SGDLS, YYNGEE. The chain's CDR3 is CASSGAKSGSSYNEQFF. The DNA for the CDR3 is TGTGCCAGCAGCGGGGCCAAAAGCGGTAGCTCCTACAATGAGCAGTTCTTC. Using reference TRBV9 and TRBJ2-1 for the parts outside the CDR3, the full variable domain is DSGVTQTPKHLITATGQRVTLRCSPRSGDLSVYWYQQSLDQGLQFLIQYYNGEERAKGNILERFSAQQFPDLHSELNLSSLELGDSALYFCASSGAKSGSSYNEQFFGPGTRLTVL.

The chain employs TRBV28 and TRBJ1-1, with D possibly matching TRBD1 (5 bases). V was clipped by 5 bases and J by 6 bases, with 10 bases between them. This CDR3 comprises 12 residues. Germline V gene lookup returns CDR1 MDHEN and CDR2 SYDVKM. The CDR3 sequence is CASSNRIAEAFF. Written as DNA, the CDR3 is TGTGCCAGCAGTAACAGGATCGCTGAAGCTTTCTTT. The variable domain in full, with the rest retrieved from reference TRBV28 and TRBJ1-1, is DVKVTQSSRYLVKRTGEKVFLECVQDMDHENMFWYRQDPGLGLRLIYFSYDVKMKEKGDIPEGYSVSREKKERFSLILESASTNQTSMYLCASSNRIAEAFFGQGTRLTVV.

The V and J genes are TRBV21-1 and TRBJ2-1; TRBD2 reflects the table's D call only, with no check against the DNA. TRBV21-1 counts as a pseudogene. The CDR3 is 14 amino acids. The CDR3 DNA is TGTGCCAGCAGCTTTAGCGGGAATGGGTTGGAAAAGTTCTTC. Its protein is CASSFSGNGLEKFF.

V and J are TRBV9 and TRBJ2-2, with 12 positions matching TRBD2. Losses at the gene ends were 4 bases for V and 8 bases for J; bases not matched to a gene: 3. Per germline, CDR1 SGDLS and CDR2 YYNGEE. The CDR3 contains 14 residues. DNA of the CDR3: TGTGCCAGCAGCCCGGGGACTAGCGGGGGGGAGCTGTTTTTT. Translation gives CASSPGTSGGELFF.

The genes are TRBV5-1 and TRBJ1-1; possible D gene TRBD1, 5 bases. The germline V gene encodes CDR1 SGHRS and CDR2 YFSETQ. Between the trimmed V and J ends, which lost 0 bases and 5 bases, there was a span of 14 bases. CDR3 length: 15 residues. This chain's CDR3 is CASSLAAQVGTEAFF. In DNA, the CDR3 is TGCGCCAGCAGCTTGGCCGCACAGGTCGGGACTGAAGCTTTCTTT.

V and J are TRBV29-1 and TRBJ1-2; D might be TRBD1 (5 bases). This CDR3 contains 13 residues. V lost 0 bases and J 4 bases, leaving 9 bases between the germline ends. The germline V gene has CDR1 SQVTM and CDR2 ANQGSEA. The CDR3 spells CSVEDGHFYGYTF. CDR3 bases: TGCAGCGTTGAAGATGGACATTTCTATGGCTACACCTTC.

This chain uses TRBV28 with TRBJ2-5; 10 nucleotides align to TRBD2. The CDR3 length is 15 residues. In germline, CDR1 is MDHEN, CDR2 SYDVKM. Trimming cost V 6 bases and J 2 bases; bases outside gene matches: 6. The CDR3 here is CASRKYSGGQETQYF. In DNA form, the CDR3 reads TGTGCCAGCAGAAAATATAGCGGGGGGCAAGAGACCCAGTACTTC.

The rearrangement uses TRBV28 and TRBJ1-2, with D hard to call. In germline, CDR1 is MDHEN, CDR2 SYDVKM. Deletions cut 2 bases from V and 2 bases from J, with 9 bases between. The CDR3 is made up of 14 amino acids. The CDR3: CASSLAGQNYGYTF. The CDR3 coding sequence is TGTGCCAGCAGTTTAGCAGGTCAAAACTATGGCTACACCTTC.

This chain's CDR3 is CASSSSAFQAFF. CDR3 in DNA: TGCGCCAGCAGCTCCAGCGCCTTCCAAGCTTTCTTT. The chain carries TRBV5-1 and TRBJ1-1; D unresolved. Germline values: CDR1 SGHRS, CDR2 YFSETQ. Trimming removed 3 bases at V and 9 bases at J, with 12 bases between. The CDR3 is 12 residues long.

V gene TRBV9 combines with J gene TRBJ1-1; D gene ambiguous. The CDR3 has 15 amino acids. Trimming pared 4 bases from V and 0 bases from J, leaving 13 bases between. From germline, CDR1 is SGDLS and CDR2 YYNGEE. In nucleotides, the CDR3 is TGTGCCAGCAGCCCCAGCCCGGGAATGAACACTGAAGCTTTCTTT. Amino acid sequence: CASSPSPGMNTEAFF.

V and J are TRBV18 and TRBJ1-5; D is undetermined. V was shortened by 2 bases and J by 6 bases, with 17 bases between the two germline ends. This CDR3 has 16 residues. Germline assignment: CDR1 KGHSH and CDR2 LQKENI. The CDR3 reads CASSPGSFGVGQPQHF. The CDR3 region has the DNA TGTGCCAGCTCACCAGGCAGTTTCGGGGTAGGTCAGCCCCAGCATTTT.

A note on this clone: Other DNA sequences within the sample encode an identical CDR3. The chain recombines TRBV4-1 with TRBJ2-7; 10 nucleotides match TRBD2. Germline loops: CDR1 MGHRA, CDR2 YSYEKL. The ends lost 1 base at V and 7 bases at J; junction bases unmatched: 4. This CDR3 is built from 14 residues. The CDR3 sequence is CASSQASGRGEQYF. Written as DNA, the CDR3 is TGCGCCAGCAGCCAAGCCAGCGGGAGGGGTGAGCAGTACTTC.

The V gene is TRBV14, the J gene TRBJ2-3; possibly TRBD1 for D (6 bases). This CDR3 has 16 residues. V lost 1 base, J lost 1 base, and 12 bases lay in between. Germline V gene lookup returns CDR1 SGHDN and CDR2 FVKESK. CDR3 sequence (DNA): TGTGCCAGCAGCCAAGCCCCGGGACAAGGCACAGATACGCAGTATTTT. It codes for CASSQAPGQGTDTQYF. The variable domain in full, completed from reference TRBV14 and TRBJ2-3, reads EAGVTQFPSHSVIEKGQTVTLRCDPISGHDNLYWYRRVMGKEIKFLLHFVKESKQDESGMPNNRFLAERTGGTYSTLKVQPAELEDSGVYFCASSQAPGQGTDTQYFGPGTRLTVL.

DNA of the CDR3: TGTGCCTGGAGTGTGGAGTCTAACTATGGCTACACCTTC. Translation: CAWSVESNYGYTF. The V gene is TRBV30, the J gene TRBJ1-2; D uncertain. CDR1 is GTSNPN, CDR2 SVGIG, per germline (reference sequence). V lost 0 bases and J lost 0, with 5 bases in between. The CDR3 is 13 residues long. Full variable domain (outside the CDR3, taken from reference TRBV30 and TRBJ1-2): SQTIHQWPATLVQPVGSPLSLECTVEGTSNPNLYWYRQAAGRGLQLLFYSVGIGQISSEVPQNLSASRPQDRQFILSSKKLLLSDSGFYLCAWSVESNYGYTFGSGTRLTVV.

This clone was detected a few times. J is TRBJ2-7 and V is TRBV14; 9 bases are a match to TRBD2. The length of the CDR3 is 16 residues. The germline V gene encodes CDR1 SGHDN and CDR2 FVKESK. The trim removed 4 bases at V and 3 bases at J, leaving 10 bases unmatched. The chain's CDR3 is CASSLWASGNLYEQYF. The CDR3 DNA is TGTGCCAGCAGCCTTTGGGCTAGCGGGAACCTCTACGAGCAGTACTTC.